What follows are 7 T cell receptor beta chains derived from one specimen sequenced in a study of T cell changes during pregnancy in multiple sclerosis. Measured with immunoSEQ multiplex PCR; TCRdb has only the in-frame clones, and not every one. The sample consists of tens of thousands of clones, around 93% of them appearing once. The sample here was CD8+ T cells from peripheral blood mononuclear cells, taken in the first trimester of pregnancy. Source of these receptors: a female donor with multiple sclerosis, enrolled in a pregnancy study.

The V and J genes are TRBV1 and TRBJ2-1; TRBD2, the table's D call, was not compared with the DNA. TRBV1 is a pseudogene segment. CDR3 length equals 17 residues. The CDR3 coding sequence is TGCACCAGCAGCCTATGCTTCCTAGCGGCCTCCTACAATGAGCAGTTCTTC. Amino acid sequence: CTSSLCFLAASYNEQFF.

V gene TRBV4-1 combines with J gene TRBJ1-5, with 7 bases aligning to TRBD1. Trimming took 2 bases from V and 9 from J; bases not matched to a gene: 10. CDR1 MGHRA and CDR2 YSYEKL come from the germline V gene. The CDR3 totals 15 residues. The CDR3 DNA sequence: TGCGCCAGCAGCCAAACAACGGCAGGGGGTCTGCCCCAGCATTTT. Protein product: CASSQTTAGGLPQHF.

The chain employs TRBV30 and TRBJ1-2, with 11 bases fitting TRBD1. V lost 0 bases and J lost 8; bases outside the gene matches: 5. Germline CDR1 reads GTSNPN; CDR2 reads SVGIG (reference sequence). The CDR3 loop spans 14 amino acids. CDR3 residues: CAWSVGGQGGGYTF. The CDR3 DNA follows: TGTGCCTGGAGTGTGGGGGGACAGGGGGGCGGCTACACCTTC.

This clone came up once. The chain has TRBV5-5 and TRBJ1-2; 7 bases match TRBD1. CDR3 length: 16 amino acids. The junction had 11 bases not matched to a gene; V was cut back by 4 bases and J by 2 bases. Germline V CDR1 and CDR2: SGHKS, YYEKEE (reference sequence). CDR3 loop: CASSQEREGGNYGYTF. Written as DNA, the CDR3 is TGTGCCAGCAGCCAAGAAAGGGAAGGGGGCAACTATGGCTACACCTTC.

J is TRBJ2-3 and V is TRBV19, with D possibly matching TRBD2 (5 bases). V lost 6 bases and J lost 0, with 13 bases in between. This CDR3 comprises 15 residues. Germline V gives CDR1 LNHDA, CDR2 SQIVND (reference sequence). CDR3 DNA sequence: TGTGCCAGTAGAGGACTTTTAACTAGCACAGATACGCAGTATTTT. Amino acid sequence: CASRGLLTSTDTQYF.

The rearrangement uses TRBV29-1 and TRBJ2-7; TRBD1 might be the D (6 bases). Germline assignment: CDR1 SQVTM and CDR2 ANQGSEA. The CDR3 length is 14 residues. V lost 5 bases to trimming and J lost 6 bases, with 20 bases between them. CDR3 nucleotide sequence: TGCAGCGTTTGGAGTGGACAGCCAGTTGGCGAGCAGTACTTC. Protein: CSVWSGQPVGEQYF.

V gene TRBV4-1 combines with J gene TRBJ1-1; possibly TRBD1 for D (5 bases). This CDR3 has 15 amino acids. V gave up 1 base and J gave up 0 bases, with 9 bases separating them. Germline values: CDR1 MGHRA, CDR2 YSYEKL. This chain's CDR3 is CASSQARGMNTEAFF. Written as DNA, the CDR3 is TGCGCCAGCAGCCAAGCACGGGGGATGAACACTGAAGCTTTCTTT.